This is a list of T cell receptor beta chains from one sample in a study of shared clonotypes between healthy human individuals. Sequenced by immunoSEQ multiplex PCR; TCRdb stores in-frame clones only, minus some. This repertoire shows more than 2,000,000 clones, more than 85% found once; its top ten account for 0.3% to 0.4%. The sample was naive CD4+ T cells from PBMCs. The receptors here all came from a man younger than 30 in good health. Some clones in this sample may be carry-over from other donors' samples. Each CDR3 is given with its conserved first and last residue. A D gene is named only where the DNA matches it firmly. Clone sizes are given selectively: once, few, many, or a class where the clone is expanded.

size: .; V: TRBV6-1; J: TRBJ1-2; D: .; CDR3: CASSSPTWYGYTF; DNA: TGTGCCAGCAGTTCCCCAACATGGTATGGCTACACCTTC
size: .; V: TRBV6-5; J: TRBJ2-5; D: .; CDR3: CASTRTGETQYF; DNA: TGTGCCAGCACTCGGACTGGAGAGACCCAGTACTTC
size: .; V: TRBV6-1; J: TRBJ1-4; D: .; CDR3: CASSVTGAANEKLFF; DNA: TGTGCCAGCAGTGTAACAGGCGCGGCTAATGAAAAACTGTTTTTT
size: once; V: TRBV11-2; J: TRBJ2-2; D: TRBD2; CDR3: CASSFLAGVGTGELFF; DNA: TGTGCCAGCAGCTTCCTAGCGGGGGTTGGGACCGGGGAGCTGTTTTTT
size: .; V: TRBV20-1; J: TRBJ2-5; D: .; CDR3: CSARREETQYF; DNA: TGCAGTGCTAGAAGGGAAGAGACCCAGTACTTC
size: .; V: TRBV29-1; J: TRBJ2-3; D: .; CDR3: CSVENSPRTLTQYF; DNA: TGCAGCGTTGAAAACAGTCCCAGAACCTTGACGCAGTATTTT
size: .; V: TRBV5-1; J: TRBJ1-1; D: TRBD1; CDR3: CASSLFDRGNTEAFF; DNA: TGCGCCAGCAGCTTGTTTGACAGGGGGAACACTGAAGCTTTCTTT
size: .; V: TRBV7-3; J: TRBJ2-3; D: .; CDR3: CASSLKARGIGTDTQYF; DNA: TGTGCCAGCAGCTTAAAGGCCAGAGGGATAGGGACAGATACGCAGTATTTT
size: .; V: TRBV9; J: TRBJ1-5; D: .; CDR3: CASSVAGQPDQPQHF; DNA: TGTGCCAGCAGCGTAGCCGGACAACCTGATCAGCCCCAGCATTTT
size: .; V: TRBV9; J: TRBJ2-3; D: TRBD1; CDR3: CASNRWTGGADTQYF; DNA: TGTGCCAGCAATCGGTGGACAGGTGGGGCGGATACGCAGTATTTT
size: .; V: TRBV6-5; J: TRBJ2-2; D: .; CDR3: CASSPGTHGTGELFF; DNA: TGTGCCAGCAGTCCAGGGACTCATGGGACCGGGGAGCTGTTTTTT
size: .; V: TRBV7-6; J: TRBJ2-3; D: TRBD1; CDR3: CASSGTGADTQYF; DNA: TGTGCCAGCAGCGGTACAGGGGCAGATACGCAGTATTTT
size: .; V: TRBV27; J: TRBJ1-5; D: .; CDR3: CASSSTTRVQPQHF; DNA: TGTGCCAGCAGTTCGACTACCCGTGTGCAGCCCCAGCATTTT
size: .; V: TRBV6-1; J: TRBJ2-5; D: .; CDR3: CASSAGPRETQYF; DNA: TGTGCCAGCAGTGCGGGCCCCCGGGAGACCCAGTACTTC
size: few; V: TRBV6-5; J: TRBJ1-4; D: .; CDR3: CASRQGSREKLFF; DNA: TGTGCCAGCAGGCAGGGGAGTAGGGAAAAACTGTTTTTT
size: few; V: TRBV28; J: TRBJ1-1; D: .; CDR3: CASNSRLGEAFF; DNA: TGTGCCAGCAATTCGAGATTGGGAGAAGCTTTCTTT
size: .; V: TRBV7-9; J: TRBJ2-5; D: .; CDR3: CASSSRETQYF; DNA: TGTGCCAGCAGCTCTCGGGAGACCCAGTACTTC
size: .; V: TRBV2; J: TRBJ1-5; D: TRBD1; CDR3: CASSEALRGRGRNQPQHF; DNA: TGTGCCAGCAGTGAAGCGCTTCGTGGCAGGGGGAGAAATCAGCCCCAGCATTTT
size: .; V: TRBV7-2; J: TRBJ2-1; D: TRBD1; CDR3: CASSGRRDRDANEQFF; DNA: TGTGCCAGCAGCGGAAGACGGGACAGGGACGCCAATGAGCAGTTCTTC
size: .; V: TRBV11-2; J: TRBJ2-6; D: .; CDR3: CASSSDRPLNSGANVLTF; DNA: TGTGCCAGCAGCTCAGACAGGCCCCTAAACTCTGGGGCCAACGTCCTGACTTTC
size: .; V: TRBV11-2; J: TRBJ1-1; D: TRBD1; CDR3: CASSPPGTANTEAFF; DNA: TGTGCCAGCAGCCCCCCTGGGACAGCGAACACTGAAGCTTTCTTT
size: .; V: TRBV6-6; J: TRBJ2-7; D: TRBD1; CDR3: CASSLRQGNAYEQYF; DNA: TGTGCCAGCAGCCTAAGACAGGGGAATGCCTACGAGCAGTACTTC
size: .; V: TRBV5-1; J: TRBJ2-3; D: TRBD2; CDR3: CASSLGSGSEDTQYF; DNA: TGCGCCAGCAGCTTGGGTAGCGGGAGTGAAGATACGCAGTATTTT
size: .; V: TRBV7-8; J: TRBJ2-7; D: TRBD1; CDR3: CASSLGPLWTGTEYEQYF; DNA: TGTGCCAGCAGCTTAGGCCCCCTTTGGACAGGGACGGAGTACGAGCAGTACTTC
size: .; V: TRBV2; J: TRBJ1-4; D: .; CDR3: CATTRVINEKLFF; DNA: TGTGCCACCACCAGGGTTATTAATGAAAAACTGTTTTTT
size: .; V: TRBV4-1; J: TRBJ2-3; D: .; CDR3: CASSRMGGSTDTQYF; DNA: TGCGCCAGCAGCCGGATGGGCGGGAGCACAGATACGCAGTATTTT
size: .; V: TRBV7-9; J: TRBJ1-1; D: TRBD1; CDR3: CASSSQGVDTEAFF; DNA: TGTGCCAGCAGCTCACAGGGGGTAGACACTGAAGCTTTCTTT
size: .; V: TRBV28; J: TRBJ2-1; D: .; CDR3: CASLGYNEQFF; DNA: TGTGCCAGCCTCGGATACAATGAGCAGTTCTTC
size: .; V: TRBV28; J: TRBJ1-2; D: TRBD1; CDR3: CASSSTGGPEGYTF; DNA: TGTGCCAGCAGCAGTACAGGGGGTCCGGAAGGCTACACCTTC
size: .; V: TRBV28; J: TRBJ2-2; D: .; CDR3: CASTQAGELFF; DNA: TGTGCCAGCACCCAGGCCGGGGAGCTGTTTTTT
size: .; V: TRBV6-1; J: TRBJ2-7; D: .; CDR3: CASSGGIRPYEQYF; DNA: TGTGCCAGCAGTGGCGGAATCAGGCCCTACGAGCAGTACTTC
size: once; V: TRBV10-3; J: TRBJ2-7; D: .; CDR3: CAISAEGEQYF; DNA: TGTGCCATCAGTGCGGAGGGCGAGCAGTACTTC
size: .; V: TRBV7-2; J: TRBJ2-3; D: .; CDR3: CASSSGVTDTQYF; DNA: TGTGCCAGCAGCTCAGGGGTTACAGATACGCAGTATTTT
size: once; V: TRBV6-5; J: TRBJ2-7; D: .; CDR3: CASSYLSGASYEQYF; DNA: TGTGCCAGCAGTTACTTGTCTGGGGCCTCCTACGAGCAGTACTTC
size: .; V: TRBV11-1; J: TRBJ2-7; D: TRBD2; CDR3: CASSFIKREGYEQYF; DNA: TGTGCCAGCAGCTTTATAAAGCGGGAGGGCTACGAGCAGTACTTC
size: .; V: TRBV6-1; J: TRBJ2-7; D: TRBD1; CDR3: CASSEPGQGYEQYF; DNA: TGTGCCAGCAGTGAACCCGGACAGGGCTACGAGCAGTACTTC
size: few; V: TRBV5-1; J: TRBJ1-5; D: .; CDR3: CASSGEGGQPQHF; DNA: TGCGCCAGCAGCGGTGAGGGGGGTCAGCCCCAGCATTTT
size: .; V: TRBV28; J: TRBJ1-4; D: .; CDR3: CASTRAGGRRVEKLFF; DNA: TGTGCCAGCACCCGGGCGGGCGGACGAAGGGTTGAAAAACTGTTTTTT
size: .; V: TRBV5-4; J: TRBJ2-1; D: .; CDR3: CASSFGSGGGRTYNEQFF; DNA: TGTGCCAGCAGCTTTGGCTCGGGGGGCGGGAGAACCTACAATGAGCAGTTCTTC
size: .; V: TRBV28; J: TRBJ1-3; D: .; CDR3: CASSAPGSSGNTIYF; DNA: TGTGCCAGCAGTGCCCCAGGGAGCTCTGGAAACACCATATATTTT
size: .; V: TRBV28; J: TRBJ2-2; D: .; CDR3: CASSPSRSGELFF; DNA: TGTGCCAGCAGTCCCTCCAGGTCCGGGGAGCTGTTTTTT
size: .; V: TRBV5-5; J: TRBJ2-1; D: TRBD2; CDR3: CATGSGASSSYNEQFF; DNA: TGTGCCACCGGAAGCGGGGCCTCGAGCTCCTACAATGAGCAGTTCTTC
size: .; V: TRBV4-3; J: TRBJ2-3; D: TRBD2; CDR3: CASSLAGDSGGGGTQYF; DNA: TGCGCCAGCAGCCTTGCGGGAGATTCGGGGGGGGGCGGTACGCAGTATTTT
size: .; V: TRBV28; J: TRBJ2-1; D: TRBD2; CDR3: CASTPRGGAEQFF; DNA: TGTGCCAGCACCCCACGGGGGGGCGCTGAGCAGTTCTTC
size: .; V: TRBV2; J: TRBJ1-1; D: .; CDR3: CASSDRPGNTEAFF; DNA: TGTGCCAGCAGTGATCGGCCAGGGAACACTGAAGCTTTCTTT
size: .; V: TRBV6-6; J: TRBJ2-1; D: .; CDR3: CASSYSVGSLSNEQFF; DNA: TGTGCCAGCAGTTACTCAGTCGGGAGTCTTTCCAATGAGCAGTTCTTC
size: .; V: TRBV11-2; J: TRBJ2-1; D: TRBD2; CDR3: CASSRAGVPYNEQFF; DNA: TGTGCCAGCAGCCGGGCGGGAGTCCCCTACAATGAGCAGTTCTTC
size: .; V: TRBV28; J: TRBJ1-1; D: TRBD1; CDR3: CASNGQVPPGTEAFF; DNA: TGTGCCAGTAACGGACAGGTTCCACCGGGCACTGAAGCTTTCTTT